This entry is about one T cell receptor (beta chain). No antigen is known for it. CDR3 length equals 16 residues. Germline CDR1 reads KGHSH; CDR2 reads LQKENI. V dropped 2 bases and J dropped 0 bases, with 12 bases sitting between them. The data were obtained in a study of identical twins. Findings and limits, study-wide: Beta out-of-frame twin sharing showed a weaker excess. Clonotypes of the beta chain that were abundant in cord blood carried fewer insertions (memory repertoires showed none).

MiXCR, run by TCRdb on the 5' RACE reads, gives a single entry per CDR3 protein. The sample holds about 890,000 distinct CDR3 sequences, 12% seen once. The same sample was also used in a study of yellow fever vaccine responses in identical twins.

The J gene is TRBJ2-3, the V gene TRBV18, with a possible D match to TRBD2 (5 bases). This TCR derives from a woman in her late teens or twenties in good health. Sequenced input: PBMCs. Here the CDR3 DNA reads TGTGCCAGCTCACCAGGAGGTGTAGCGAGCACAGATACGCAGTATTTT. It translates to CASSPGGVASTDTQYF.